This T cell receptor (beta chain) was sequenced in a study of T cells in Graves' hyperthyroidism and ophthalmopathy. V was shortened by 8 bases and J by 4 bases, with 12 bases between the two germline ends. There are 13 residues in the CDR3. Germline-derived CDR1 and CDR2 are SGHTA and FQGNSA. Details on this clonotype: A much larger clone sits a single nucleotide away, making a read error possible.

Amplification yielded TCR beta CDR3 regions, with RNA transcripts as the source. The study used the HTBI primer set for a first-round RT-PCR of the TCR CDR3. MiXCR was run by TCRdb on the multiplex PCR reads, yielding one entry per CDR3 protein. The repertoire holds 650,000 to 800,000 distinct CDR3 sequences, with roughly 45% as singletons. The V gene is TRBV7-2, the J gene TRBJ1-5, with no clear D. Sample: peripheral blood or thyroid tissue (not recorded which). The receptor's source is an adult man with Graves' disease, either hyperthyroidism or ophthalmopathy (not recorded which). CDR3 in DNA: TGTGCCAGCGGCGAGAGGTGGAATCAGCCCCAGCATTTT. Encoded protein: CASGERWNQPQHF.